The 16 T cell receptor beta chains reported below all come from one sample, sequenced in a study of blood T cell repertoires in COVID-19. Method: immunoSEQ multiplex PCR; TCRdb's copy keeps in-frame clones and lacks some. The sample holds over 250,000 clones, 89% seen once. The sequencing input was peripheral blood. These receptors all come from a woman aged 55-69 years with acute or convalescent COVID-19.

V is TRBV19 and J is TRBJ1-2, with D tentatively TRBD1 (5 bases). CDR1 is LNHDA, CDR2 SQIVND, per germline (reference sequence). This CDR3 is 12 amino acids long. V lost 10 bases, J lost 2 bases, and 11 bases lay in between. The DNA of the CDR3 is TGTGCCATCCTTCAGGGAAACTATGGCTACACCTTC. This sequence encodes CAILQGNYGYTF.

CDR3 sequence reads: CASSYSHDRNQPQHF. CDR3 in DNA: TGTGCCAGCAGTTACTCCCACGACAGGAATCAGCCCCAGCATTTT. The V gene is TRBV6-2 or TRBV6-3, the J gene TRBJ1-5, with a weak D call TRBD1 (6 bases). Deletions cut 0 bases from V and 4 bases from J, with 10 bases between. The CDR3 is made up of 15 amino acids. CDR1 and CDR2 (germline): MNHEY, SVGEGT.

The chain carries TRBV27 and TRBJ1-6; D gene ambiguous. Trimming left V 5 bases short and J 6 bases short, with 14 bases between. The CDR3 sequence is 15 residues long. Germline V gene data show CDR1 as MNHEY and CDR2 as SMNVEV (reference sequence). CDR3 bases: TGTGCCAGCAGTACTAGCCGGGAGCTTAATTCACCCCTCCACTTT. Protein sequence: CASSTSRELNSPLHF.

The chain uses TRBV28 and TRBJ1-2, with unresolved D. Trimming took off 6 bases at V and 6 bases at J, with 14 bases between the two ends. CDR3 length: 13 amino acids. Per the germline V gene, CDR1 is MDHEN and CDR2 is SYDVKM. CDR3 nucleotide sequence: TGTGCCAGCAGATACAAACAGCTAAATGGCTACACCTTC. Its protein is CASRYKQLNGYTF.

The chain has TRBV2 and TRBJ1-2; TRBD1 agrees at 8 bases. Germline values: CDR1 SNHLY, CDR2 FYNNEI. V was clipped by 6 bases and J by 1 base; unmatched bases: 4. The CDR3 is 14 amino acids. In nucleotides, the CDR3 is TGTGCCAGCAGGGTACAGGGGGGTAACTATGGCTACACCTTC. Translated, it gives CASRVQGGNYGYTF.

This rearrangement joins TRBV21-1 to TRBJ1-5; TRBD1, the D gene given by the table, was not confirmed from the DNA. TRBV21-1 is tagged as a pseudogene. The CDR3 is 16 amino acids. The CDR3 reads CASSSPGTGGNQPQHF. Written as DNA, the CDR3 is TGTGCCAGCAGCTCCCCCGGGACAGGGGGCAATCAGCCCCAGCATTTT.

The rearrangement uses TRBV24-1 and TRBJ1-5; D call uncertain. The germline V gene encodes CDR1 KGHDR and CDR2 SFDVKD. The CDR3 runs 13 residues. V was trimmed by 4 bases and J by 7 bases, leaving 10 bases between them. CDR3 in DNA: TGTGCCACCAGTGAGGCAGATTGGCAGCCCCAGCATTTT. Residues: CATSEADWQPQHF.

The CDR3 bases are TGTGCCAGCAGCTTAATAGGGAACCAGGGGGAGTCGACCCAGTACTTC. Its translation: CASSLIGNQGESTQYF. The chain links TRBV7-9 to TRBJ2-5, with TRBD1 matching over 7 bases. Germline V gene data show CDR1 as SEHNR and CDR2 as FQNEAQ (reference sequence). The CDR3 sequence is 16 residues long. After removal of 2 bases from V and 7 bases from J, the junction contained 13 bases not matched to a gene.

The chain combines TRBV4-1 with TRBJ1-6; D remains unclear. Per germline, CDR1 MGHRA and CDR2 YSYEKL. This CDR3 region has 16 residues. Trimming shortened V by 3 bases and J by 7 bases, and 16 bases separated the two germline ends. DNA for the CDR3: TGCGCCAGCAGCCAGAACTTCGCAGGTGGGAATTCACCCCTCCACTTT. This translates into CASSQNFAGGNSPLHF.

V is TRBV18 and J is TRBJ1-2, with 8 bases matching TRBD1. From germline, CDR1 is KGHSH and CDR2 LQKENI. J lost 4 bases, V lost 3 bases, and 1 base had no gene match. CDR3 length equals 13 residues. This chain's CDR3 is CASSPGTGYGYTF. In DNA form, the CDR3 reads TGTGCCAGCTCACCGGGGACAGGCTATGGCTACACCTTC. The entire variable domain, with the rest obtained from reference TRBV18 and TRBJ1-2, is as follows: NAGVMQNPRHLVRRRGQEARLRCSPMKGHSHVYWYRQLPEEGLKFMVYLQKENIIDESGMPKERFSAEFPKEGPSILRIQQVVRGDSAAYFCASSPGTGYGYTFGSGTRLTVV.

The V call is TRBV7-9, the J call TRBJ1-2; no clear D. The V gene's germline CDR1 is SEHNR and CDR2 FQNEAQ (reference sequence). Trimming removed 2 bases from V and 5 bases from J, with 6 bases in between. The CDR3 runs to 12 residues. This CDR3 is CASSLKAYGYTF. In nucleotides, the CDR3 is TGTGCCAGCAGCTTAAAAGCTTATGGCTACACCTTC.

This clone was seen a single time. The V and J genes are TRBV27 and TRBJ2-2; 14 bases map to TRBD2. The germline gives CDR1 MNHEY, CDR2 SMNVEV (reference sequence). This CDR3 has 18 residues. The J segment lost 4 bases and the V segment lost 2 bases, leaving 6 bases of the junction unmatched. CDR3 bases: TGTGCCAGCAGTTTACTCGGGGGACTAGCGGGAGTCACCGGGGAGCTGTTTTTT. Encoded protein: CASSLLGGLAGVTGELFF.

V gene TRBV6-5 combines with J gene TRBJ1-1; the D gene is possibly TRBD1 (5 bases). The V and J ends lost 6 bases and 4 bases respectively, with 9 bases between them. In germline, CDR1 is MNHEY, CDR2 SVGAGI. This CDR3 region has 12 residues. In DNA form, the CDR3 reads TGTGCCAGCAGCAGGGAAGGCACTGAAGCTTTCTTT. Protein: CASSREGTEAFF.

The chain couples TRBV9 to TRBJ1-3, with 7 bases matching TRBD1. The V gene's germline CDR1 is SGDLS and CDR2 YYNGEE. V gave up 3 bases and J gave up 6 bases; unmatched junction bases: 9. CDR3 length: 15 amino acids. Written as DNA, the CDR3 is TGTGCCAGCAGCGCGCAGGGGGAAGCTGTAAACACCATATATTTT. Protein sequence: CASSAQGEAVNTIYF.

The gene calls are TRBV28 and TRBJ1-3, with 7 positions matching TRBD1. Trimming cost V 6 bases and J 0 bases; bases outside gene matches: 5. CDR1 is MDHEN and CDR2 is SYDVKM in the germline V gene. The CDR3 is made up of 15 amino acids. The CDR3 bases are TGTGCCAGCAGACCGGGACAGCCCTCTGGAAACACCATATATTTT. Translation gives CASRPGQPSGNTIYF.

The chain couples TRBV7-9 to TRBJ1-1; D gene ambiguous. V was cut by 1 base and J by 2 bases, with 8 bases left in between. Germline V gives CDR1 SEHNR, CDR2 FQNEAQ (reference sequence). The CDR3 length is 14 residues. The CDR3 DNA is TGTGCCAGCAGCTTAGGCGGTGCAAACACTGAAGCTTTCTTT. Its translation: CASSLGGANTEAFF.